One and the same sample provided the 18 T cell receptor beta chains below, sequenced in a study of blood T cell repertoires in COVID-19. TCRdb's table, derived via immunoSEQ multiplex PCR, lists solely in-frame clones and lacks some. The profile covers 150,000 to 200,000 clones, with approximately 87% appearing a single time and 3% to 4% taken by the ten largest. The sample was peripheral blood. The source is a man between 18 and 29 years old with active or convalescent COVID-19.

This chain uses TRBV3-1 (or the pseudogene TRBV3-2) with TRBJ1-6, with 8 positions matching TRBD1. The CDR3 is 13 residues long. CDR1 is LGHDT and CDR2 is YNNKEL in the germline V gene (reference sequence). V was clipped by 5 bases and J by 10 bases; unmatched bases: 4. In DNA form, the CDR3 reads TGTGCCAGCAGCTTTCGACAGGGGTCACCCCTCCACTTT. Translating gives CASSFRQGSPLHF.

The chain employs TRBV19 and TRBJ2-7; 10 bases are a match to TRBD2. This CDR3 is built from 14 residues. Germline V CDR1 and CDR2: LNHDA, SQIVND (reference sequence). J gave up 3 bases and V 5 bases, and 4 bases lay outside the gene matches. The CDR3 loop reads CASSWASGSYEQYF. The CDR3 region has the DNA TGTGCCAGTAGTTGGGCTAGCGGGAGCTACGAGCAGTACTTC.

The CDR3 reads CASSSLGAVTEAFF. CDR3 nucleotide sequence: TGTGCCAGCAGTTCATTGGGGGCCGTCACTGAAGCTTTCTTT. This rearrangement joins TRBV14 to TRBJ1-1; D perhaps matches TRBD1 (6 bases). This CDR3 has 14 amino acids. In germline, CDR1 is SGHDN, CDR2 FVKESK. Trimming left V 6 bases short and J 4 bases short, with 15 bases between.

This chain uses TRBV19 with TRBJ1-3; the D is unclear. V lost 7 bases and J lost 3, with 13 bases in between. CDR1 and CDR2 (germline): LNHDA, SQIVND (reference sequence). The CDR3 extends over 14 amino acids. The CDR3 bases are TGTGCCAGTACGCGGGTTGGAATTGGAAACACCATATATTTT. Protein: CASTRVGIGNTIYF.

The chain couples TRBV7-9 to TRBJ1-2, with 7 bases identical to TRBD1. Germline CDR1 and CDR2: SEHNR and FQNEAQ (reference sequence). This CDR3 region has 16 residues. J was trimmed by 2 bases and V by 4 bases; bases with no gene match: 10. CDR3 amino acids: CASSSAPGTVNYGYTF. The DNA for the CDR3 is TGTGCCAGCAGCTCAGCCCCGGGGACAGTGAACTATGGCTACACCTTC.

The J gene is TRBJ2-1, the V gene TRBV21-1; the table's D call of TRBD1 was not tested on the DNA. TRBV21-1 is designated a pseudogene. This CDR3 region has 15 residues. The CDR3 DNA is TGTGCCAGCAGCAAAACAGGGTTTGTCGACAATGAGCAGTTCTTC. This encodes CASSKTGFVDNEQFF.

This clone was seen just once. The J gene is TRBJ2-5, the V gene TRBV6-2 or TRBV6-3; TRBD1 is a possible D gene (5 bases). Germline CDR1 and CDR2: MNHEY and SVGEGT. The CDR3 length is 16 residues. Trimming pared 5 bases from V and 4 bases from J, leaving 20 bases between. CDR3: CASSPTLAGRRETQYF. The CDR3 DNA is TGTGCCAGCAGTCCGACATTGGCAGGGCGCCGAGAGACCCAGTACTTC.

The J gene is TRBJ2-1, the V gene TRBV28; D is undetermined. The ends were cut back, 7 bases at V and 0 bases at J, with 13 bases in the middle. CDR1 and CDR2 (germline): MDHEN, SYDVKM. This CDR3 contains 15 residues. CDR3 loop: CASTNSPVSYNEQFF. CDR3 coding DNA: TGTGCCAGCACCAACTCTCCCGTCTCCTACAATGAGCAGTTCTTC.

The rearrangement links TRBV28 to TRBJ2-2, with 14 bases lining up with TRBD2. With 9 bases clipped from V and 2 bases from J, the junction kept 8 bases outside the gene matches. CDR3 length: 17 residues. Germline lookup yields CDR1 MDHEN and CDR2 SYDVKM. This chain's CDR3 is CASIQGLAGANTGELFF. For the CDR3, the DNA is TGTGCCAGTATTCAGGGACTAGCGGGGGCAAACACCGGGGAGCTGTTTTTT.

CDR3 protein: CASSPLAGGPGGETQYF. The CDR3 DNA sequence: TGCGCCAGCAGCCCGCTGGCGGGGGGCCCTGGAGGGGAGACCCAGTACTTC. V usage is TRBV5-1 and J usage is TRBJ2-5; 8 bases align to TRBD2. Germline loops: CDR1 SGHRS, CDR2 YFSETQ. The CDR3 is 17 residues long. The V segment lost 4 bases and the J segment 5 bases; nucleotides outside the gene matches: 16.

This sequence joins TRBV13 and TRBJ1-2, with a tentative D call TRBD1 (5 bases). Trimming took off 5 bases at V and 5 bases at J, with 12 bases between the two ends. CDR3 length: 13 residues. Germline CDR1 and CDR2: PRHDT and FYEKMQ (reference sequence). The CDR3 nucleotides read TGTGCCAGCAGCCGGAGACAGTTATATGGCTACACCTTC. Translating gives CASSRRQLYGYTF.

The rearrangement links TRBV2 to TRBJ1-1, with 8 bases that match TRBD1. Germline CDR1 SNHLY, CDR2 FYNNEI. V shed 5 bases and J 7 bases; nucleotides not matched to a gene: 6. This CDR3 is 13 amino acids long. CDR3 region: CASSFFGQGEAFF. CDR3 nucleotides: TGTGCCAGCAGTTTTTTCGGACAGGGTGAAGCTTTCTTT.

The chain joins TRBV16 to TRBJ1-3; 8 nucleotides line up with TRBD1. After removal of 0 bases from V and 4 bases from J, the junction contained 5 bases not matched to a gene. The CDR3 is made up of 16 amino acids. Germline CDR1 reads KGHSY; CDR2 reads FQNENV. The CDR3 region is CASSQSRGQDGNTIYF. The CDR3 DNA reads TGTGCCAGCAGCCAATCTAGGGGACAGGACGGAAACACCATATATTTT.

This clone was observed once. The V gene is TRBV18, the J gene TRBJ2-2; the D is unclear. This CDR3 region has 15 residues. In germline, CDR1 is KGHSH, CDR2 LQKENI. The V and J ends lost 0 bases and 2 bases respectively, with 7 bases between them. The CDR3 reads CASSPPSVNTGELFF. The CDR3 DNA reads as TGTGCCAGCTCACCACCGTCAGTTAACACCGGGGAGCTGTTTTTT.

The CDR3 is CASSQDRGISYEQYF. CDR3 sequence (DNA): TGTGCCAGCAGCCAAGATCGGGGGATCTCCTACGAGCAGTACTTC. The chain carries TRBV4-2 and TRBJ2-7; perhaps TRBD2 as D (6 bases). The CDR3 is 15 residues long. Germline V lookup: CDR1 LGHNA, CDR2 YNFKEQ. V was shortened by 0 bases and J by 0 bases, with 9 bases between the two germline ends.

This clone is a singleton in its sample. The J gene is TRBJ2-2, the V gene TRBV5-5; a possible D gene is TRBD1 (5 bases). Germline loops: CDR1 SGHKS, CDR2 YYEKEE (reference sequence). The CDR3 runs 13 residues. The ends were cut back, 2 bases at V and 5 bases at J, with 7 bases in the middle. CDR3 nucleotide sequence: TGTGCCAGCAGCTTCCAGGGTACCGGGGAGCTGTTTTTT. Protein: CASSFQGTGELFF.

The chain combines TRBV5-1 with TRBJ1-1; TRBD1 matches 7 bases. The CDR3 runs to 13 residues. Losses at the gene ends were 2 bases for V and 7 bases for J; bases not matched to a gene: 5. CDR1 and CDR2 (germline): SGHRS, YFSETQ. CDR3 sequence: CASSFTGVGEAFF. Written as DNA, the CDR3 is TGCGCCAGCAGCTTCACAGGGGTCGGTGAAGCTTTCTTT.

This clone was counted many times. The chain recombines TRBV11-3 with TRBJ2-7; 9 bases are shared with TRBD2. With 2 bases clipped from V and 1 base from J, the junction kept 6 bases outside the gene matches. Germline V lookup: CDR1 SGHNT, CDR2 YENEEA. This CDR3 region has 16 residues. CDR3 protein: CASSLLGLARSYEQYF. For the CDR3, the DNA is TGTGCCAGCAGCTTACTTGGACTAGCGCGATCCTACGAGCAGTACTTC.